This TCR beta chain was sequenced in a study of blood T cell repertoires in COVID-19. Study background: There were acute and convalescent COVID-19 samples, and they came from the United States, Italy and Spain. PBMCs, B-cell-depleted T cells, or T cells provided the cDNA or gDNA that made up the material.

CDR1 and CDR2 from the germline V gene are KGHSH and LQKENI. The CDR3 covers 12 residues. V was shortened by 2 bases and J by 6 bases, with 8 bases between the two germline ends. In the study's own analysis: For nucleated cells, counts were estimated from reference gene primer amplification. Sequencing was performed with immunoSEQ multiplex PCR; in TCRdb, only in-frame clones are kept and a portion is missing. That table gives V, J and clone size, and the DNA gave D and trimming. The data contain some 110,000 clones, roughly 83% of them singletons. The sequence was obtained from a woman in her 70s with acute or convalescent COVID-19. The chain recombines TRBV18 with TRBJ2-7; tentatively, D is TRBD1 (6 bases). The sequencing input was peripheral blood. The CDR3 DNA reads TGTGCCAGCTCACCAGTACAGGGCGAGCAGTACTTC. This codes for CASSPVQGEQYF.